The 12 T cell receptor beta chains in this list originate from one sample, sequenced in a study of beta chain features in type 1 diabetes. Expressed TCRB transcripts got sequenced, as all isolated RNA was reverse transcribed. The repertoire was sequenced with immunoSEQ multiplex PCR; TCRdb's copy has only in-frame clones and lacks some. This sample has about 360,000 clones, with over 9.5% found just once. The sequencing sample was made of naive CD4+ T cells from blood. These receptors all come from a man aged 18 to 35 in good health.

Concerning this clone itself: Other DNA sequences of this sample code for an identical CDR3. This chain uses TRBV9 with TRBJ1-4; no reliable D call. CDR3 length equals 13 residues. Germline lookup yields CDR1 SGDLS and CDR2 YYNGEE. Between the trimmed V and J ends, which lost 5 bases and 0 bases, there was a span of 5 bases. The CDR3 DNA is TGTGCCAGCAGTGTCGCAACTAATGAAAAACTGTTTTTT. Translated, it gives CASSVATNEKLFF.

There are a few counts of this clone. J is TRBJ2-7 and V is TRBV18; 9 bases fit TRBD1. Germline values: CDR1 KGHSH, CDR2 LQKENI. The CDR3 covers 14 residues. J lost 4 bases, V lost 5 bases, and 6 bases had no gene match. This CDR3 is CASSTGDRDYEQYF. CDR3 sequence (DNA): TGTGCCAGCTCAACTGGGGACAGGGATTACGAGCAGTACTTC.

A few counts support this clone. The J gene is TRBJ2-2, the V gene TRBV4-3, with unresolved D. The CDR3 extends over 16 amino acids. Germline V CDR1 and CDR2: LGHNA, YSLEER. Trimming left V 0 bases short and J 0 bases short, with 8 bases between. The CDR3 bases are TGCGCCAGCAGCCAAGATTTGGCCTCGAACACCGGGGAGCTGTTTTTT. Translation gives CASSQDLASNTGELFF.

V is TRBV19 and J is TRBJ2-7; 14 bases align to TRBD2. Germline trimming cut 4 bases from V and 2 bases from J; bases unmatched to any gene: 10. CDR1 is LNHDA, CDR2 SQIVND, per germline (reference sequence). CDR3 size: 18 residues. CDR3 nucleotides: TGTGCCAGTAGTACCCGACTAGCGGGAGGGCCCTCACCCTACGAGCAGTACTTC. Translation: CASSTRLAGGPSPYEQYF.

V usage is TRBV15 and J usage is TRBJ2-5; no clear D gene. CDR1 LNHNV and CDR2 YYDKDF come from the germline V gene (reference sequence). The ends were cut back, 3 bases at V and 5 bases at J, with 13 bases in the middle. CDR3 length equals 14 residues. This chain's CDR3 is CATSRDGPRETQYF. CDR3 bases: TGTGCCACCAGCAGGGATGGCCCCAGGGAGACCCAGTACTTC.

The CDR3 DNA reads as TGTGCCAGCAGCTTTAACCGGGACAAGCCCCAGCATTTT. Translated: CASSFNRDKPQHF. This chain uses TRBV7-2 with TRBJ1-5, with a weak D call TRBD1 (6 bases). Trimming removed 3 bases from V and 8 bases from J, with 11 bases in between. CDR1 is SGHTA, CDR2 FQGNSA, per germline. CDR3 length: 13 residues. Combining the CDR3 with reference TRBV7-2 and TRBJ1-5 gives the whole variable domain GAGVSQSPSNKVTEKGKDVELRCDPISGHTALYWYRQSLGQGLEFLIYFQGNSAPDKSGLPSDRFSAERTGGSVSTLTIQRTQQEDSAVYLCASSFNRDKPQHFGDGTRLSIL.

The genes are TRBV4-3 and TRBJ1-6; the match to TRBD1 covers 8 bases. Trimming removed 2 bases from V and 7 bases from J; junction bases left unmatched: 13. The germline CDR1 and CDR2 sequences are LGHNA and YSLEER. The CDR3 is 18 amino acids. This CDR3 reads CASSQMPRTGRYNSPLHF. CDR3 sequence (DNA): TGCGCCAGCAGCCAAATGCCCCGGACAGGGAGATACAATTCACCCCTCCACTTT.

This clone has just a few counts. The chain carries TRBV10-3 and TRBJ2-5, with a possible D match to TRBD1 (6 bases). CDR1 is ENHRY and CDR2 is SYGVKD in the germline V gene. V was cut by 6 bases and J by 1 base, with 15 bases left in between. The CDR3 consists of 15 residues. In nucleotides, the CDR3 is TGTGCCATCAGCGGCGGACAGAACGCCCAAGAGACCCAGTACTTC. It translates to CAISGGQNAQETQYF.

This sequence joins TRBV7-2 and TRBJ2-1; D is perhaps TRBD2 (5 bases). CDR3 length: 14 residues. Trimming took 3 bases from V and 8 from J, leaving 14 bases between them. The germline gives CDR1 SGHTA, CDR2 FQGNSA. This CDR3 is CASSFARGYDEQFF. CDR3 in DNA: TGTGCCAGCAGCTTCGCCCGGGGTTACGATGAGCAGTTCTTC.

There are a few counts of this clone. V and J are TRBV30 and TRBJ2-5; TRBD2 aligns across 9 bases. Germline V gives CDR1 GTSNPN, CDR2 SVGIG (reference sequence). Trimming took 5 bases from V and 2 from J; bases not matched to a gene: 9. This CDR3 has 15 amino acids. Here the CDR3 DNA reads TGTGCCTGGGCCCGAAATCTAGCGGGACAAGAGACCCAGTACTTC. It encodes CAWARNLAGQETQYF.

This chain connects TRBV6-6 to TRBJ1-1; D gene unclear. Trimming shortened V by 2 bases and J by 5 bases, and 9 bases separated the two germline ends. The V gene's germline CDR1 is MNHNY and CDR2 SVGAGI (reference sequence). The length of the CDR3 is 13 residues. CDR3 coding DNA: TGTGCCAGCAGTTACGGTCAGGTAACTGAAGCTTTCTTT. Protein sequence: CASSYGQVTEAFF.

The sample holds a few counts of this clone. The gene calls are TRBV11-2 and TRBJ2-7, with TRBD1 as a possible D gene (5 bases). CDR3 size: 11 residues. V dropped 4 bases and J dropped 9 bases, with 10 bases sitting between them. Germline loops: CDR1 SGHAT, CDR2 FQNNGV. The CDR3, as DNA: TGTGCCAGCAGCTCTAGACAGCCGCAGTACTTC. Its protein product is CASSSRQPQYF.